The 10 T cell receptor beta chains presented below share a single source sample, sequenced in a study of spatial heterogeneity in lung cancer. TCRdb reprocessed the 5' RACE reads via MiXCR and lists one record per CDR3 protein. This sample has 4,000 or so distinct CDR3 sequences, with about a fifth found just once. Time point denoted: sample taken at primary tumor resection. Unsorted whole RNA from tumor, nontumor lung or frozen PBMC underwent sequencing. Here the sequenced sample was normal lung tissue next to the tumor, taken at surgery. These receptors were taken from a female donor with early-stage non-small cell lung cancer.

This clonotype counts as medium-sized (0.01 to 0.1%). Little can be read into the size of this beta chain, an off-target read in a library designed for alpha chains. The V and J genes are TRBV7-8 and TRBJ1-5; D unresolved. CDR1 is SGHVS and CDR2 is FQNEAQ in the germline V gene. The CDR3 runs 13 residues. V was pared by 1 base and J by 3 bases, with 4 bases between. The CDR3 protein is CASSLDDNQPQHF. The DNA for the CDR3 is TGTGCCAGCAGCTTAGATGACAATCAGCCCCAGCATTTT.

This clonotype is medium-sized within its sample. Within a library made for alpha chains, this beta chain is off target, and its count is uninformative. This chain uses TRBV14 with TRBJ1-1, with 8 bases that match TRBD1. CDR1 and CDR2 (germline): SGHDN, FVKESK. V shed 3 bases, J shed 3 bases, and the junction held 6 bases outside the gene matches. CDR3 length: 15 residues. Here the CDR3 DNA reads TGTGCCAGCAGCCAGAGTACAGGGGGGCACACTGAAGCTTTCTTT. Protein product: CASSQSTGGHTEAFF.

This clonotype was found many times. As an off-target read in a library built for alpha chains, this beta chain has a frequency of little significance. The gene calls are TRBV7-8 and TRBJ1-6; a possible D gene is TRBD1 (5 bases). The germline V and J ends were trimmed by 7 bases and 7 bases, with 11 bases remaining between them. Germline V lookup: CDR1 SGHVS, CDR2 FQNEAQ. The CDR3 is 13 amino acids. The CDR3 here is CASTWGENSPLHF. CDR3 DNA sequence: TGTGCCAGCACCTGGGGGGAAAATTCACCCCTCCACTTT.

In its sample, this clonotype is large. The size of this beta chain means little, since it is a stray read in a library made for alpha chains. This chain joins TRBV7-2 and TRBJ2-1; TRBD2 matches at 11 bases. V shed 8 bases, J shed 6 bases, and the junction held 6 bases outside the gene matches. CDR1 and CDR2 from the germline V gene are SGHTA and FQGNSA. The CDR3 has 14 amino acids. The CDR3 is CASSIAGGRNEQFF. Written as DNA, the CDR3 is TGTGCCAGCTCGATAGCGGGAGGGCGCAATGAGCAGTTCTTC.

This clonotype is termed medium-sized. Within a library made for alpha chains, this beta chain is off target, and its count is uninformative. The rearrangement joins TRBV7-6 to TRBJ2-1; unclear D gene. The CDR3 is 12 residues long. CDR1 and CDR2 from the germline V gene are SGHVS and FNYEAQ. V was cut by 5 bases and J by 8 bases, with 10 bases left in between. The CDR3 DNA follows: TGTGCCAGCAGCCCCCGGACGGATGAGCAGTTCTTC. Translated: CASSPRTDEQFF. The full variable domain, completed using reference TRBV7-6 and TRBJ2-1, is GAGVSQSPRYKVTKRGQDVALRCDPISGHVSLYWYRQALGQGPEFLTYFNYEAQQDKSGLPNDRFSAERPEGSISTLTIQRTEQRDSAMYRCASSPRTDEQFFGPGTRLTVL.

In the case of this clonotype: For a library built for alpha chains, this beta chain is a stray read; little rests on its size. This sequence joins TRBV28 and TRBJ2-2; D not resolved. Trimming pared 3 bases from V and 6 bases from J, leaving 5 bases between. Germline CDR1 reads MDHEN; CDR2 reads SYDVKM. This CDR3 region has 12 residues. The CDR3 region is CASSFTAGELFF. CDR3 bases: TGTGCCAGCAGTTTTACGGCCGGGGAGCTGTTTTTT.

This clonotype is large in the sample. Since it is a stray read in a library aimed at alpha chains, this beta chain has a size that is not meaningful. The chain carries TRBV29-1 and TRBJ1-2; D gene uncertain. V shed 0 bases and J shed 0 bases, with 5 bases lying between them. This CDR3 spans 13 amino acids. In germline, CDR1 is SQVTM, CDR2 ANQGSEA. CDR3 nucleotide sequence: TGCAGCGTTGAAGAGGCACCTAACTATGGCTACACCTTC. It yields the protein CSVEEAPNYGYTF.

By sample fraction, this clonotype is medium-sized. Since it is a stray read in a library aimed at alpha chains, this beta chain has a size that is not meaningful. The V gene is TRBV7-9, the J gene TRBJ2-6; possibly TRBD1 for D (6 bases). Looked up from germline, CDR1 is SEHNR and CDR2 is FQNEAQ (reference sequence). The CDR3 contains 15 residues. V shed 6 bases and J shed 1 base, with 10 bases lying between them. The CDR3 DNA follows: TGTGCCAGCAGTTACAGGGAATCTGGGGCCAACGTCCTGACTTTC. Translation gives CASSYRESGANVLTF.

On this clonotype: The junction differs from germline at one of its ends, possibly a read error. The size of this beta chain means little, since it is a stray read in a library made for alpha chains. The V and J genes are TRBV20-1 and TRBJ1-6; no clear D. This CDR3 is built from 14 residues. Germline V lookup: CDR1 DFQATT, CDR2 SNEGSKA (reference sequence). In DNA, the CDR3 is TGCAGTGTTAGACCGCGACGTGCAAATTCACCCCTCCACTTT. Amino acid sequence: CSVRPRRANSPLHF.

There are many counts of this clonotype. As an off-target read in a library built for alpha chains, this beta chain has a frequency of little significance. In DNA, the CDR3 is TGTGCCAGCAATCCCTGGGATGGGCGCGAGCAGTACTTC. Amino acids: CASNPWDGREQYF. V is TRBV6-2 or TRBV6-3 and J is TRBJ2-7; D gene uncertain. CDR3 length equals 13 residues. Germline CDR1 is MNHEY and CDR2 is SVGEGT. Trimming took 7 bases from V and 6 from J, leaving 16 bases between them.